These T cell receptor beta chains were read from a single sample in a study of blood T cell repertoires in COVID-19. The repertoire was sequenced with immunoSEQ multiplex PCR; TCRdb's copy has only in-frame clones and lacks some. Of 95,000 to 150,000 clones listed, 81% are singletons. Material for sequencing was peripheral blood. The receptors derive from a man younger than 45 with COVID-19, enrolled during active disease. Each CDR3 is given with its conserved first and last residue. Fields, in order: J gene, V gene, CDR3 protein.

TRBJ2-3 TRBV5-4 CASSLGGTGLTDTQYF
TRBJ2-3 TRBV11-3 CASSLVAGGSDTQYF
TRBJ2-3 TRBV24-1 CATSDVTHQQGTQYF
TRBJ2-3 TRBV4-1 CASSQDALAGLTDTQYF
TRBJ2-1 TRBV11-2 CASSLGPREVNEQFF
TRBJ2-5 TRBV30 CAWSYRGLGETQYF
TRBJ2-7 TRBV7-9 CASSLGGGANYEQYF
TRBJ2-1 TRBV4-2 CASSQGHRSTPYNEQFF
TRBJ2-1 TRBV30 CAWSGQGGGEQFF
TRBJ2-7 TRBV6-5 CASGHAGLAYEQYF
TRBJ1-2 TRBV28 CASSLWRPINYGYTF
TRBJ2-5 TRBV24-1 CATSDVGTVQETQYF
TRBJ1-5 TRBV30 CAWSPSYNQPQHF
TRBJ2-2 TRBV19 CASSIPGLPNTGELFF
TRBJ2-5 TRBV2 CASRLAGQETQYF
TRBJ1-6 TRBV19 CASSLAATNSPLHF
TRBJ2-2 TRBV19 CASSLPNRGNGELFF
TRBJ2-6 TRBV6-5 CASGAPGANVLTF
TRBJ2-3 TRBV19 CASSGTGGGGTQYF
TRBJ2-6 TRBV5-1 CASSYRAGAGANVLTF
TRBJ1-5 TRBV30 CAWSEGQFRNQPQHF
TRBJ2-7 TRBV20-1 CSASPGGYEQYF
TRBJ2-1 TRBV6-5 CASSSGLAGGYEQFF
TRBJ1-2 TRBV5-1 CASSLDRGGYGYTF
TRBJ1-1 TRBV28 CASSSPTGADTEAFF
TRBJ2-7 TRBV9 CASSVQGSSYEQYF
TRBJ2-1 TRBV11-3 CASSLTTFNEQFF
TRBJ2-1 TRBV4-1 CASSQGEGDNEQFF
TRBJ1-4 TRBV4-1 CASSQQGQGAATNEKLFF
TRBJ1-3 TRBV5-1 CASSLASSGGNTIYF
TRBJ1-2 TRBV19 CASSRDRGNYGYTF
TRBJ1-1 TRBV4-1 CASSQDNGLETFF
TRBJ2-1 TRBV5-1 CASSLAVNSGRALDEQFF
TRBJ1-1 TRBV28 CASSLVGRGSTEAFF
TRBJ2-6 TRBV5-1 CASSFGGSSGANVLTF
TRBJ2-2 TRBV19 CASSTTTRAGELFF
TRBJ2-5 TRBV19 CASSIGGPETQYF
TRBJ1-5 TRBV15 CATSRVARRYNQPQHF
TRBJ1-2 TRBV15 CATSRDPPSNYGYTF
TRBJ1-2 TRBV28 CASSLQGIDYGYTF
TRBJ2-1 TRBV2 CASFDGLANEQFF
TRBJ2-3 TRBV28 CASSLYAGITDTQYF
TRBJ1-6 TRBV28 CASSFDSNSPLHF
TRBJ1-1 TRBV19 CASSSGSGMNTEAFF
TRBJ1-2 TRBV27 CASSLAPTGYGYTF
TRBJ2-5 TRBV29-1 CSARGGTGYEETQYF
TRBJ1-4 TRBV2 CASSETYGEKLFF
TRBJ1-1 TRBV7-8 CASSLIAGNTEAFF
TRBJ1-2 TRBV27 CASSLDRSYGYTF
TRBJ2-7 TRBV7-9 CASSLPAGLAGSYEQYF
TRBJ2-1 TRBV23-1 CASSQSRQGASNEQFF
TRBJ1-2 TRBV6-5 CASSSQGGNYYGYTF
TRBJ1-1 TRBV4-1 CASSQEGPRGRSTEAFF
TRBJ1-2 TRBV7-9 CASSSTGINGYTF